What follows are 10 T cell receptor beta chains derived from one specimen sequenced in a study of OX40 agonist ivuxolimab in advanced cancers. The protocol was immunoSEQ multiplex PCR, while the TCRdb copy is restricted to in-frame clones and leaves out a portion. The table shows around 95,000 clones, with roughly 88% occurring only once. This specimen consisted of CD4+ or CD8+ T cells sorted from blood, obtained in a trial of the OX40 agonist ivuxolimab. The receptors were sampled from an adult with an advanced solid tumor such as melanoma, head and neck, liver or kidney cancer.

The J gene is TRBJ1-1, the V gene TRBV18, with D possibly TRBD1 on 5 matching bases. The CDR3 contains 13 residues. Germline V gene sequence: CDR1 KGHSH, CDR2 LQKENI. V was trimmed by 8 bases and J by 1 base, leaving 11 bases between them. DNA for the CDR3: TGTGCCAGCACCCGACAGCAGAACACTGAAGCTTTCTTT. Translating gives CASTRQQNTEAFF. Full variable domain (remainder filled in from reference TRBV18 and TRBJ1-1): NAGVMQNPRHLVRRRGQEARLRCSPMKGHSHVYWYRQLPEEGLKFMVYLQKENIIDESGMPKERFSAEFPKEGPSILRIQQVVRGDSAAYFCASTRQQNTEAFFGQGTRLTVV.

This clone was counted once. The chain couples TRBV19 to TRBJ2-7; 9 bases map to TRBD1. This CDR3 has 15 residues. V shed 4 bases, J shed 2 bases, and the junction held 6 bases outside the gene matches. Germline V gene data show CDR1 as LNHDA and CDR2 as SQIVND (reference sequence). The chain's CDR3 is CASSTGTGRPYEQYF. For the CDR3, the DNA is TGTGCCAGTAGTACAGGGACAGGGAGGCCCTACGAGCAGTACTTC.

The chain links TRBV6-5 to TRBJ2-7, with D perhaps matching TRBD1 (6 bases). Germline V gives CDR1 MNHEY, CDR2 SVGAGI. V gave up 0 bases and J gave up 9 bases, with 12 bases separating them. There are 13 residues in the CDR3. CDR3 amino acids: CASSYSGGTGQYF. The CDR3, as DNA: TGTGCCAGCAGTTACTCAGGGGGTACGGGGCAGTACTTC.

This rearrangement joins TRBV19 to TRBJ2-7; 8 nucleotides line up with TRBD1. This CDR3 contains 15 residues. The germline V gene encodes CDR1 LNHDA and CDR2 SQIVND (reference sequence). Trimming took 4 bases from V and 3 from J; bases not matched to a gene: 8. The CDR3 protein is CASSTTRDRIYEQYF. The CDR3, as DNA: TGTGCCAGTAGTACCACCCGGGACAGGATCTACGAGCAGTACTTC.

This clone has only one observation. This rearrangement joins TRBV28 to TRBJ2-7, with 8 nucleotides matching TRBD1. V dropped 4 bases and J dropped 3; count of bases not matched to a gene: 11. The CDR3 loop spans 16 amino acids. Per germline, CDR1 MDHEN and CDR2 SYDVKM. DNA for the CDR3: TGTGCCAGCAGTTCTATTGCAGGACAGGGAAACTACGAGCAGTACTTC. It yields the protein CASSSIAGQGNYEQYF.

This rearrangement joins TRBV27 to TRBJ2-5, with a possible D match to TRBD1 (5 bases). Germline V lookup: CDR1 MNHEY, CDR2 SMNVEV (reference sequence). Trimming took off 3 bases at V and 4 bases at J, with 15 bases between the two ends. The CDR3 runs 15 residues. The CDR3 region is CASSFTGFRGETQYF. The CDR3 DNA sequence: TGTGCCAGCAGTTTCACAGGATTCAGAGGAGAGACCCAGTACTTC.

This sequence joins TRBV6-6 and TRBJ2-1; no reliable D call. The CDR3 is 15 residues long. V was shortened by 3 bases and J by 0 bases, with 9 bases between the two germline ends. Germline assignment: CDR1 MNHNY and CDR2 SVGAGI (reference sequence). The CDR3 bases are TGTGCCAGCAGTTATAACAGTCGCTCCTACAATGAGCAGTTCTTC. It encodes CASSYNSRSYNEQFF.

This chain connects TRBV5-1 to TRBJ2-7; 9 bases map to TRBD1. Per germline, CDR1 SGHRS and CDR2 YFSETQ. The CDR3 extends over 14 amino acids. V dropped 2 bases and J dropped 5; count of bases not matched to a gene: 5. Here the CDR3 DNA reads TGCGCCAGCAGCTTTTTGACAGGGGGTGACGAGCAGTACTTC. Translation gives CASSFLTGGDEQYF. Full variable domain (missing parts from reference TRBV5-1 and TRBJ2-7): KAGVTQTPRYLIKTRGQQVTLSCSPISGHRSVSWYQQTPGQGLQFLFEYFSETQRNKGNFPGRFSGRQFSNSRSEMNVSTLELGDSALYLCASSFLTGGDEQYFGPGTRLTVT.

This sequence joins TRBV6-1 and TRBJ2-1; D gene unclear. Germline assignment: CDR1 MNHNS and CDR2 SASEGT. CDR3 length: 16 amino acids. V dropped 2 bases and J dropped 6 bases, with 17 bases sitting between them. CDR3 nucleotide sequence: TGTGCCAGCAGTGAAAGTAATGGCGGCCCGGGCAATGAGCAGTTCTTC. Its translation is CASSESNGGPGNEQFF.

CDR3 loop: CASSGTLPVSYNEQFF. In DNA form, the CDR3 reads TGTGCCAGCAGCGGGACACTACCGGTCTCTTACAATGAGCAGTTCTTC. The chain couples TRBV11-2 to TRBJ2-1; a weak D match, TRBD1 (6 bases). The ends were cut back, 5 bases at V and 4 bases at J, with 18 bases in the middle. Germline V gene data show CDR1 as SGHAT and CDR2 as FQNNGV. This CDR3 has 16 amino acids. The full variable domain, completed using reference TRBV11-2 and TRBJ2-1, is EAGVAQSPRYKIIEKRQSVAFWCNPISGHATLYWYQQILGQGPKLLIQFQNNGVVDDSQLPKDRFSAERLKGVDSTLKIQPAKLEDSAVYLCASSGTLPVSYNEQFFGPGTRLTVL.